The clone carrying this T cell receptor (beta chain) was counted ten times or more. Its specificity is not known. By 5'RACE with 10-nucleotide random UMIs, the cDNA was made. TCRdb reanalysed the 5' RACE reads using MiXCR and keeps one entry per CDR3 protein. This sample yields fewer than 65,000 distinct CDR3 sequences, of which 10% are seen a single time; over 4% belongs to the top ten. This entry is derived from a study of neurological immune-mediated disorders. Study-level points and caveats: HTLV-1-associated myelopathy showed the most TCR clonal expansion; multiple sclerosis the least, below healthy controls. Expanded clones shared no CDR3 amino acid sequences across subjects, suggesting private repertoires in all groups.

Unsorted libraries came from 2 million PBMCs stored at -80 °C. Germline assignment: CDR1 SGHRS and CDR2 YFSETQ. The CDR3 extends over 14 amino acids. V lost 3 bases to trimming and J lost 8 bases; unmatched junction nucleotides: 4. This sequence joins TRBV5-1 and TRBJ1-4; 10 bases fit TRBD1. Material: PBMCs. The sequence came from a man aged 65 to 85 with HTLV-1-associated myelopathy (HAM/TSP). The CDR3 sequence: CASSSGQGQEKLFF. As DNA, the CDR3 is TGCGCCAGCAGCTCGGGACAGGGGCAGGAAAAACTGTTTTTT.